Listed here are 7 T cell receptor beta chains from one sample, sequenced in a study of blood T cell repertoires in COVID-19. The method was immunoSEQ multiplex PCR; TCRdb's version includes in-frame clones alone and lacks a portion of them. In the table there are tens of thousands of clones, roughly 89% of which are singletons. Input material: peripheral blood. These receptors came from a woman between 50 and 59 years old with acute or convalescent COVID-19.

This chain links TRBV11-2 with TRBJ1-1, with D maybe TRBD1 (5 bases). CDR3 size: 12 residues. Looked up from germline, CDR1 is SGHAT and CDR2 is FQNNGV. The V end lost 3 bases, the J end lost 4 bases, and 6 bases lay between the germline ends. The CDR3, as DNA: TGTGCCAGCAGCTTTCAGGGCACTGAAGCTTTCTTT. Translated: CASSFQGTEAFF.

This chain uses TRBV5-1 with TRBJ2-3; perhaps TRBD1 as D (5 bases). The CDR3 is 13 amino acids. V was shortened by 5 bases and J by 2 bases, with 9 bases between the two germline ends. CDR1 SGHRS and CDR2 YFSETQ come from the germline V gene. The DNA for the CDR3 is TGCGCCAGCAGGGGGCGCAACACAGATACGCAGTATTTT. It is translated as CASRGRNTDTQYF. The full variable domain, in which reference TRBV5-1 and TRBJ2-3 provide the parts outside the CDR3, is KAGVTQTPRYLIKTRGQQVTLSCSPISGHRSVSWYQQTPGQGLQFLFEYFSETQRNKGNFPGRFSGRQFSNSRSEMNVSTLELGDSALYLCASRGRNTDTQYFGPGTRLTVL.

This clone came up once. The chain carries TRBV10-2 and TRBJ1-2, with a weak D call TRBD1 (6 bases). Deletions cut 3 bases from V and 3 bases from J, with 8 bases between. There are 13 residues in the CDR3. CDR1 is WSHSY, CDR2 SAAADI, per germline. The chain's CDR3 is CASSDGTHYGYTF. DNA of the CDR3: TGCGCCAGCAGTGATGGGACACACTATGGCTACACCTTC.

The gene calls are TRBV7-2 and TRBJ2-7; D not resolved. Between the trimmed V and J ends, which lost 2 bases and 3 bases, there was a span of 8 bases. This CDR3 has 13 amino acids. Germline assignment: CDR1 SGHTA and CDR2 FQGNSA. The CDR3 region is CASSLNNVYEQYF. CDR3 nucleotides: TGTGCCAGCAGCTTAAACAACGTCTACGAGCAGTACTTC.

The chain joins TRBV4-3 to TRBJ2-5; 7 nucleotides align to TRBD2. CDR1 and CDR2 (germline): LGHNA, YSLEER. Trimming at V came to 5 bases and at J to 2 bases, leaving 8 bases not matched to a gene. The CDR3 extends over 15 amino acids. This CDR3 reads CASSDNLAVQETQYF. The CDR3 DNA reads TGCGCCAGCAGCGATAACCTAGCGGTTCAAGAGACCCAGTACTTC.

This chain joins TRBV18 and TRBJ2-3; D unclear. CDR3 length: 13 amino acids. CDR1 and CDR2 from the germline V gene are KGHSH and LQKENI. V was shortened by 0 bases and J by 5 bases, with 6 bases between the two germline ends. Here the CDR3 DNA reads TGTGCCAGCTCACCACCGAGCGAAGATACGCAGTATTTT. It yields the protein CASSPPSEDTQYF.

This clone was detected only once. The chain uses TRBV24-1 and TRBJ2-3, with TRBD1 matching 9 bases. Germline CDR1 reads KGHDR; CDR2 reads SFDVKD. V lost 4 bases, J lost 4 bases, and 2 bases stayed unmatched. This CDR3 has 14 residues. CDR3 protein: CATSEQGASDTQYF. The CDR3 coding sequence is TGTGCCACCAGTGAACAGGGGGCATCAGATACGCAGTATTTT.